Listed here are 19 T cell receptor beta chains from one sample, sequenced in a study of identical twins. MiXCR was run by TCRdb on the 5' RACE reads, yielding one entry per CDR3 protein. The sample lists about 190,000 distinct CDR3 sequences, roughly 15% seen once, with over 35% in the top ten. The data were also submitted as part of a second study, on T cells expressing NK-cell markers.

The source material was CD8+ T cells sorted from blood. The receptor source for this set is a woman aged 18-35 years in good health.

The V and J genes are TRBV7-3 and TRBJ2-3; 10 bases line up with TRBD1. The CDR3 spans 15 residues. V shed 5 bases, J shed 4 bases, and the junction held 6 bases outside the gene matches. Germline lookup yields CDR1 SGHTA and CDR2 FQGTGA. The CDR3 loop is CASSPGQGLADTQYF. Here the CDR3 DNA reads TGTGCCAGCAGCCCGGGACAGGGGTTGGCAGATACGCAGTATTTT. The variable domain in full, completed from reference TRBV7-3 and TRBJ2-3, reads GAGVSQTPSNKVTEKGKYVELRCDPISGHTALYWYRQSLGQGPEFLIYFQGTGAADDSGLPNDRFFAVRPEGSVSTLKIQRTERGDSAVYLCASSPGQGLADTQYFGPGTRLTVL.

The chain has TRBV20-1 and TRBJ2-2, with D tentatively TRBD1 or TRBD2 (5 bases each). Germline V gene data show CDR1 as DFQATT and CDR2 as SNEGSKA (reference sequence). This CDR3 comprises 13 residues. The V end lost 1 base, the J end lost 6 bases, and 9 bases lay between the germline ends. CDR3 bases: TGCAGTGCTAGAGGGATGGGGGCCGGGGAGCTGTTTTTT. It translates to CSARGMGAGELFF.

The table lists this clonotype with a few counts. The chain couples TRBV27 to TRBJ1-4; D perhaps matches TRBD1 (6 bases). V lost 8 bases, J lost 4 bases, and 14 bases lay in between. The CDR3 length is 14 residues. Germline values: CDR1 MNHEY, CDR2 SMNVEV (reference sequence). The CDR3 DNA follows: TGTGCCAGCTCCACAGGGTTGGGTAATGAAAAACTGTTTTTT. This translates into CASSTGLGNEKLFF. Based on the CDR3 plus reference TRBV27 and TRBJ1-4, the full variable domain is EAQVTQNPRYLITVTGKKLTVTCSQNMNHEYMSWYRQDPGLGLRQIYYSMNVEVTDKGDVPEGYKVSRKEKRNFPLILESPSPNQTSLYFCASSTGLGNEKLFFGSGTQLSVL.

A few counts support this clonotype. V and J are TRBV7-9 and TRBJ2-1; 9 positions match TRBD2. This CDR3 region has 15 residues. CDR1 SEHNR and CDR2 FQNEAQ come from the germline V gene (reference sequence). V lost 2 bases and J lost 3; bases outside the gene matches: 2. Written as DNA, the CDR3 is TGTGCCAGCAGCTTAACTAGCGGGCACTACAATGAGCAGTTCTTC. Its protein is CASSLTSGHYNEQFF.

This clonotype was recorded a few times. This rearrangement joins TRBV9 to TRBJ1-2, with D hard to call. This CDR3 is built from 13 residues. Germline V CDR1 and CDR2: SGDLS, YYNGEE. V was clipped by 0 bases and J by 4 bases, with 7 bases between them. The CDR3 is CASSVDSAYGYTF. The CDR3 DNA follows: TGTGCCAGCAGCGTAGACTCAGCCTATGGCTACACCTTC.

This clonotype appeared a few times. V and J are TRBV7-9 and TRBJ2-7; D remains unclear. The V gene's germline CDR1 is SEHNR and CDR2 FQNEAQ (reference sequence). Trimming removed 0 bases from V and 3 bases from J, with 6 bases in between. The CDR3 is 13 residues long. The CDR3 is CASSLAHGYEQYF. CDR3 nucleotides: TGTGCCAGCAGCTTAGCGCATGGCTACGAGCAGTACTTC.

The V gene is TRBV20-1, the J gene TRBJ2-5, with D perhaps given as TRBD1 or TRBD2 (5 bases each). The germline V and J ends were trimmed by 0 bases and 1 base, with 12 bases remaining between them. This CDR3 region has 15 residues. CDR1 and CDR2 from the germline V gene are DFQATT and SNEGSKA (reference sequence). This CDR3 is CSARDYRTPQETQYF. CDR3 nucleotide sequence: TGCAGTGCTAGAGACTACAGGACTCCCCAAGAGACCCAGTACTTC.

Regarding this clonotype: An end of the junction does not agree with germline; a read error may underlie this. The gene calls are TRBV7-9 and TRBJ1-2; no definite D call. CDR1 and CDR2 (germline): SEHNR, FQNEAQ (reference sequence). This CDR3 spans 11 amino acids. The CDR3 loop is CASSLAEDNHF. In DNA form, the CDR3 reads TGTGCCAGCAGCTTGGCGGAAGACAATCACTTC.

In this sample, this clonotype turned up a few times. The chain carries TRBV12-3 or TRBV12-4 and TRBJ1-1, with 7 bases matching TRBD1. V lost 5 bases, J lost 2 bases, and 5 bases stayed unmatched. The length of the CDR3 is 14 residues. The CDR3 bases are TGTGCCAGCAGTGCAGGGGGGCTTAACACTGAAGCTTTCTTT. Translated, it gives CASSAGGLNTEAFF.

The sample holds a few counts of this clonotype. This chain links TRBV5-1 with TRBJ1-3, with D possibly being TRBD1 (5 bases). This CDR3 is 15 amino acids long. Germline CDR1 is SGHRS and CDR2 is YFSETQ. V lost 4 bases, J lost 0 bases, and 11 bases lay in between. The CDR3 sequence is CASSDLQDSGNTIYF. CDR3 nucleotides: TGCGCCAGCAGCGATCTACAGGACTCTGGAAACACCATATATTTT. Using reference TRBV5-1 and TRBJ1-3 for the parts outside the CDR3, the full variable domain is KAGVTQTPRYLIKTRGQQVTLSCSPISGHRSVSWYQQTPGQGLQFLFEYFSETQRNKGNFPGRFSGRQFSNSRSEMNVSTLELGDSALYLCASSDLQDSGNTIYFGEGSWLTVV.

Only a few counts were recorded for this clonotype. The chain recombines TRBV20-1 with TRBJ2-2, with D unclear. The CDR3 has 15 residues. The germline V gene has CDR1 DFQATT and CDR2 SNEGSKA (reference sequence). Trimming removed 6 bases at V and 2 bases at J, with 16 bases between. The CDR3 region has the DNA TGCAGTGCCAAGTTGGCAGACCCAAACACCGGGGAGCTGTTTTTT. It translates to CSAKLADPNTGELFF.

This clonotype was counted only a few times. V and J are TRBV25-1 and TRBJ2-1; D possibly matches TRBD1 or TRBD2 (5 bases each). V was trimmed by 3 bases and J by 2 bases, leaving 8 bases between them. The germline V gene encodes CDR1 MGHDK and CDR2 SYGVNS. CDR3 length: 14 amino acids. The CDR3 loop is CASSEGVPYNEQFF. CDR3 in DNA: TGTGCCAGCAGTGAGGGGGTTCCCTACAATGAGCAGTTCTTC.

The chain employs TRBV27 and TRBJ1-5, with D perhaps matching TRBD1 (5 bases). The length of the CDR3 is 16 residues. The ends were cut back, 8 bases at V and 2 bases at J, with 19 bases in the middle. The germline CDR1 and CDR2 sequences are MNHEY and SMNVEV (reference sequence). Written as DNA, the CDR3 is TGTGCCAGCCGGGGCGGTGGAGTGCGCGGCAATCAGCCCCAGCATTTT. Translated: CASRGGGVRGNQPQHF.

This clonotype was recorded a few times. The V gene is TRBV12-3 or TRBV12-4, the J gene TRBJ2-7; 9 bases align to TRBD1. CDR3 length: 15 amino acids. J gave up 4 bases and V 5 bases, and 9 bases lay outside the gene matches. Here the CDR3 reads CASSRTGAQRYEQYF. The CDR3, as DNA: TGTGCCAGCAGTCGGACAGGGGCCCAACGATACGAGCAGTACTTC.

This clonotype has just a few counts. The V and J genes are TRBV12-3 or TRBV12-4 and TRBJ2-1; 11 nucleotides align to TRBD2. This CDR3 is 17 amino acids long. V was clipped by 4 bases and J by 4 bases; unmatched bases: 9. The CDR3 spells CASSSTSGNQIYNEQFF. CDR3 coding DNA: TGTGCCAGCAGTTCGACTAGCGGGAACCAAATTTACAATGAGCAGTTCTTC.

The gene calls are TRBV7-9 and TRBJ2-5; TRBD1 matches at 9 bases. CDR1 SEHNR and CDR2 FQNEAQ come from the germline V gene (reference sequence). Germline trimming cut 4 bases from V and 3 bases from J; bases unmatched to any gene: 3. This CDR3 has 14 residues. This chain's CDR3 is CASSWTGVEETQYF. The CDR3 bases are TGTGCCAGCAGCTGGACAGGGGTGGAAGAGACCCAGTACTTC.

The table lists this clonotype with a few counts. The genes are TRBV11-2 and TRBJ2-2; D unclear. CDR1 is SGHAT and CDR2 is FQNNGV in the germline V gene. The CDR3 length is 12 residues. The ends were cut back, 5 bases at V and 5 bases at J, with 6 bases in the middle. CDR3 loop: CASSQSTGELFF. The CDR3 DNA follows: TGTGCCAGCAGCCAAAGTACCGGGGAGCTGTTTTTT.

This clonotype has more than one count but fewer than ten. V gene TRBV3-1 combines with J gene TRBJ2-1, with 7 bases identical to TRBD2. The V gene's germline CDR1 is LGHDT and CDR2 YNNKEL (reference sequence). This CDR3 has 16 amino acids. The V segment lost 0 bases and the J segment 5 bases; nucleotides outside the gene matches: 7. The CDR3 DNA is TGTGCCAGCAGCCAAGATCGGCGGGAGTTTGACAATGAGCAGTTCTTC. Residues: CASSQDRREFDNEQFF.

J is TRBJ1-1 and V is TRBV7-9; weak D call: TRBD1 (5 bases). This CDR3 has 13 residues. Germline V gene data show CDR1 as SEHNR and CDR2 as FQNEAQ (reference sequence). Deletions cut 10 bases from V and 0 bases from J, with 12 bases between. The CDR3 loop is CAKRDFLNTEAFF. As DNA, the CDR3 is TGTGCCAAGAGGGACTTTTTGAACACTGAAGCTTTCTTT.